Shown below are 2 T cell receptor beta chains from a single sample sequenced in a study of blood T cell repertoires in COVID-19. Assay: immunoSEQ multiplex PCR; the TCRdb copy retains only in-frame clones and omits some. Of around 75,000 clones in the sample, 75% to 90% are singletons; the top ten hold just under 0.6%. The sample taken for sequencing was peripheral blood. The source of these receptors is a man aged 55 to 70 with acute or convalescent COVID-19.

The count of this clone is one. The chain is built from TRBV5-1 and TRBJ2-1; 9 nucleotides match TRBD2. The germline gives CDR1 SGHRS, CDR2 YFSETQ. Losses at the gene ends were 6 bases for V and 5 bases for J; bases not matched to a gene: 12. The CDR3 is 16 amino acids. The CDR3 region has the DNA TGCGCCAGCAACCCGATTGCGGGGGGGCCAAACAATGAGCAGTTCTTC. Protein sequence: CASNPIAGGPNNEQFF.

This clone was seen a single time. This chain links TRBV5-1 with TRBJ2-2; no clear D gene. Germline-derived CDR1 and CDR2 are SGHRS and YFSETQ. Trimming removed 2 bases at V and 0 bases at J, with 5 bases between. The CDR3 contains 14 residues. The CDR3 protein is CASSFTANTGELFF. In DNA, the CDR3 is TGCGCCAGCAGCTTTACAGCGAACACCGGGGAGCTGTTTTTT.